These 2 T cell receptor beta chains were sequenced from one sample in a study of blood T cells in healthy people across ages. A second about 7 to 11 cycle PCR used barcoded and J-beta primers. Using its own MiXCR run on the 5' RACE reads, TCRdb lists one record per CDR3 protein. The sample includes 1,500,000 or so distinct CDR3 sequences, around 59% seen only once; the top ten take about 6.3%. Sequencing used blood. All receptors derive from a man younger than 35 in good health.

V usage is TRBV4-1 and J usage is TRBJ2-4; TRBD2 aligns across 14 bases. This CDR3 comprises 22 residues. The V segment lost 1 base and the J segment 0 bases; nucleotides outside the gene matches: 14. Germline V gene data show CDR1 as MGHRA and CDR2 as YSYEKL. The DNA of the CDR3 is TGCGCCAGCAGCCAAGTACCGACTAGCGGGAGGGGAGACCCACCAGCCAAAAACATTCAGTACTTC. Its protein is CASSQVPTSGRGDPPAKNIQYF.

The rearrangement joins TRBV3-1 to TRBJ2-3; 7 bases are a match to TRBD2. The CDR3 covers 16 residues. Germline trimming cut 1 base from V and 4 bases from J; bases unmatched to any gene: 8. The germline CDR1 and CDR2 sequences are LGHDT and YNNKEL (reference sequence). In DNA, the CDR3 is TGTGCCAGCAGCCAAGTGGGGACTACGGGCGCAGATACGCAGTATTTT. Translating gives CASSQVGTTGADTQYF.